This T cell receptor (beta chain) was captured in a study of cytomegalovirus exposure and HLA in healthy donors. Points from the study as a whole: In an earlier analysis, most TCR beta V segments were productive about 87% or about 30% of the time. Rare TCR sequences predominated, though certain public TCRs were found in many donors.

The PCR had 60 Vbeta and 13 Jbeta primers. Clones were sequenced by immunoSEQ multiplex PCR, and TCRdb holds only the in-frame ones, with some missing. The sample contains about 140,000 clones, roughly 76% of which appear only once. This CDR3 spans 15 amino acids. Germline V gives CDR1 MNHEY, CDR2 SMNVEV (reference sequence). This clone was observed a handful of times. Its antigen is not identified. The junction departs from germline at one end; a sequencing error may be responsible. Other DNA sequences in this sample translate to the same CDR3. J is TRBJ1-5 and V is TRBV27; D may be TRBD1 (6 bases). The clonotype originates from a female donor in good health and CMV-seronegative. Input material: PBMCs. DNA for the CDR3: TGTGCCAGCAGCTTATCTAGTCTACAGGGTCAGCCCCAGCATTTT. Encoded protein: CASSLSSLQGQPQHF.